This T cell receptor beta chain was sequenced for a study of pediatric ulcerative colitis. The length of the CDR3 is 14 residues. With 7 bases clipped from V and 2 bases from J, the junction kept 9 bases outside the gene matches. Germline V gives CDR1 GTSNPN, CDR2 SVGIG (reference sequence). This clone was picked up a small number of times. Its antigen is currently unknown. Points from the study as a whole: Blood-rectal clonal overlap within each person was significantly higher in ulcerative colitis patients than controls. Clonal expansions reduced rectal repertoire diversity in acute severe colitis. All ulcerative colitis patients, but no controls, carried a couple of rectal clonotypes.

During colonoscopy, one to two rectal pinch biopsies were collected. Method: immunoSEQ multiplex PCR; TCRdb's copy keeps in-frame clones and lacks some. The sample contains roughly 25,000 clones, more than 65% of which appear only once. The gene calls are TRBV30 and TRBJ2-3, with 7 positions matching TRBD1. The material sequenced was gut tissue. The source is a boy between 10 and 17 years old with severe ulcerative colitis. The CDR3 DNA is TGTGCCTACCGCCGACAGGGTAACACAGATACGCAGTATTTT. Its translation: CAYRRQGNTDTQYF.